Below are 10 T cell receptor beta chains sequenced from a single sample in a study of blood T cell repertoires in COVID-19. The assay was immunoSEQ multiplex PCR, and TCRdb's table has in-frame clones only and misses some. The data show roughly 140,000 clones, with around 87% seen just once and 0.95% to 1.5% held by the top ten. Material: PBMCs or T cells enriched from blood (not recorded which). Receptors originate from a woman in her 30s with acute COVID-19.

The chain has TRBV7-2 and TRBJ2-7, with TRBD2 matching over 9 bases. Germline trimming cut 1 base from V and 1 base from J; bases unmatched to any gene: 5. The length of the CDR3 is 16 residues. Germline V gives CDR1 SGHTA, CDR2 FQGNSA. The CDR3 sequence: CASSLVSLAGSYEQYF. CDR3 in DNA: TGTGCCAGCAGCTTAGTGTCCCTAGCGGGATCCTACGAGCAGTACTTC.

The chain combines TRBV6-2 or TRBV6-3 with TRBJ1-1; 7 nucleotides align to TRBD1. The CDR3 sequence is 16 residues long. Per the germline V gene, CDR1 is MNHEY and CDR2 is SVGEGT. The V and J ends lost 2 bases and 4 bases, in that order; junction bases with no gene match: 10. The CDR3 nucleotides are TGTGCCAGCAGTTACCCATTGACAGGGTTCTCCACTGAAGCTTTCTTT. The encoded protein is CASSYPLTGFSTEAFF.

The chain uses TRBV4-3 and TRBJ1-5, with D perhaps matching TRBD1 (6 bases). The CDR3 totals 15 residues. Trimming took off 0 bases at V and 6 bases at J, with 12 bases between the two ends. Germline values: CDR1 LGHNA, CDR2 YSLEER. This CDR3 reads CASSQERTGSQPQHF. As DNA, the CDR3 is TGCGCCAGCAGCCAAGAAAGAACAGGGAGTCAGCCCCAGCATTTT.

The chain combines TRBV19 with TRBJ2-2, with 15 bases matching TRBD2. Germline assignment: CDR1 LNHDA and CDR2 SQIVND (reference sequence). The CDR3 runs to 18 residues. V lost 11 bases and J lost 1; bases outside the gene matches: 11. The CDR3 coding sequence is TGTGCCCCCTCGGGGACTAGCGGGAGGAACTTGAACACCGGGGAGCTGTTTTTT. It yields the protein CAPSGTSGRNLNTGELFF.

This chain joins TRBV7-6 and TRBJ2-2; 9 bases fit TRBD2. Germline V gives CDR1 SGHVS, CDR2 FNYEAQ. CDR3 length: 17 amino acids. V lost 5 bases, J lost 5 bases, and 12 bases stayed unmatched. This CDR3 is CASSLQGSAGGTGELFF. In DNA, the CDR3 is TGTGCCAGCAGCCTACAGGGATCAGCGGGAGGAACCGGGGAGCTGTTTTTT.

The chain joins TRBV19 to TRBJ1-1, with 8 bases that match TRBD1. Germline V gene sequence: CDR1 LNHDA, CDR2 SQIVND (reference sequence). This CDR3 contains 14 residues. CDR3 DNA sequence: TGTGCAACCCGGGACAGGATGGAAGGCACTGAAGCTTTCTTT. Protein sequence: CATRDRMEGTEAFF.

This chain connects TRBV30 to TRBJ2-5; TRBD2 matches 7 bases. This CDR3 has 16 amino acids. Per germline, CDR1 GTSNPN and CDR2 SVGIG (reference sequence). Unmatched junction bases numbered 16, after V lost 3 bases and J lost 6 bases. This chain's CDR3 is CAWSRAGLAALKTQYF. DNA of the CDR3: TGTGCCTGGAGCAGGGCGGGTCTAGCGGCCTTAAAGACCCAGTACTTC.

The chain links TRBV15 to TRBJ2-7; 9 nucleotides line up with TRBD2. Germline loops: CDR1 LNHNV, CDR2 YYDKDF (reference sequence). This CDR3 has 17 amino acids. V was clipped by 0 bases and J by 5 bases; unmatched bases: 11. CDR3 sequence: CATSRDSAWREGHEQYF. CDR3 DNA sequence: TGTGCCACCAGCAGAGATTCTGCGTGGCGGGAGGGCCACGAGCAGTACTTC.

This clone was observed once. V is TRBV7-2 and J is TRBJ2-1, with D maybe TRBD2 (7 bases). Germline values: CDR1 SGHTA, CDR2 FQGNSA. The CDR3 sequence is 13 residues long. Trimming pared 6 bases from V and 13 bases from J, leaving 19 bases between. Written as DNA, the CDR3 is TGTGCCAGCAGTCGCCAGGGGAGGGCCGAACAGTTCTTC. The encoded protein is CASSRQGRAEQFF. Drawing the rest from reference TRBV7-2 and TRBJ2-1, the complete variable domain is GAGVSQSPSNKVTEKGKDVELRCDPISGHTALYWYRQSLGQGLEFLIYFQGNSAPDKSGLPSDRFSAERTGGSVSTLTIQRTQQEDSAVYLCASSRQGRAEQFFGPGTRLTVL.

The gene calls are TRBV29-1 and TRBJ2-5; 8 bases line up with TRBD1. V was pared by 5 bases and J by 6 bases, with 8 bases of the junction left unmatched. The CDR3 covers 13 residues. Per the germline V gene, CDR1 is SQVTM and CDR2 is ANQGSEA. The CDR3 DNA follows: TGCAGCGTTCAACAGGGGGTGGGACAGACCCAGTACTTC. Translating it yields CSVQQGVGQTQYF.